This T cell receptor (beta chain) was identified during a study of shared clonotypes between healthy human individuals. Overall study: CD4 naive and CD4 memory each took three plates per donor, while CD8 naive took two and CD8 memory one. Study conclusions and caveats: Having only a few donors restricted how much genetic and exposure-history diversity was captured. A handful of donors held about 4.5% of naive CD4 clonotypes in common.

With respect to this clone: Its target is unknown.

As originally analysed: Filtering differed for immunoSEQ, which gave only junction sequences without quality scores. Sequenced by immunoSEQ multiplex PCR; TCRdb stores in-frame clones only, minus some. V and J calls and clone size follow that table, whereas D and trimming were derived from the DNA. The table includes hundreds of thousands of clones, around 72% detected once. CDR1 SNHLY and CDR2 FYNNEI come from the germline V gene. The J segment lost 5 bases and the V segment lost 11 bases, leaving 13 bases of the junction unmatched. The length of the CDR3 is 15 residues. The sequence was collected from a woman in her 30s in good health. Sample: memory CD4+ T cells sorted from blood. Subset: CD45RA-negative fraction. The V and J genes are TRBV2 and TRBJ2-2, with 8 bases that match TRBD2. The DNA for the CDR3 is TGTGCCGGAGCGGGGGCTAGCGGGCGAACCGGGGAGCTGTTTTTT. It encodes CAGAGASGRTGELFF.